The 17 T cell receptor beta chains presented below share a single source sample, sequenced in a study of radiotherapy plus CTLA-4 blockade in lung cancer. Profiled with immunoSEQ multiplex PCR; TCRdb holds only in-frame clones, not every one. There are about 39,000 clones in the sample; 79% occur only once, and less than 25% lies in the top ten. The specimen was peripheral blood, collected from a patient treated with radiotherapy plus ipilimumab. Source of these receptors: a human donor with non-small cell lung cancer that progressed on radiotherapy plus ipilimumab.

The CDR3 reads CASSGGEYTGELFF. The DNA of the CDR3 is TGTGCCAGCAGTGGTGGAGAATACACCGGGGAGCTGTTTTTT. This chain joins TRBV2 and TRBJ2-2, with D hard to call. CDR1 is SNHLY, CDR2 FYNNEI, per germline. The CDR3 loop spans 14 amino acids. Trimming removed 4 bases at V and 3 bases at J, with 9 bases between.

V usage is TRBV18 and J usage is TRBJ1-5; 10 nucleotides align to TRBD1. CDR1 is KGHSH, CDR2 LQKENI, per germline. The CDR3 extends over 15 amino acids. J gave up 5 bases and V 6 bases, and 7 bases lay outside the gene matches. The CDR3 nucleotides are TGTGCCAGCTCCCTCGACAGGGGGCCGGATCAGCCCCAGCATTTT. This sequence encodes CASSLDRGPDQPQHF.

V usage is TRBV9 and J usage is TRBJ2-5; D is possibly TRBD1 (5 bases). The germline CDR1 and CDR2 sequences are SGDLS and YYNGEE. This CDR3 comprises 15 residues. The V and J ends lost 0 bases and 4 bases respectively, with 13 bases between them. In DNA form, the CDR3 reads TGTGCCAGCAGCGTAGATCGGACATTTGGAGAGACCCAGTACTTC. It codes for CASSVDRTFGETQYF.

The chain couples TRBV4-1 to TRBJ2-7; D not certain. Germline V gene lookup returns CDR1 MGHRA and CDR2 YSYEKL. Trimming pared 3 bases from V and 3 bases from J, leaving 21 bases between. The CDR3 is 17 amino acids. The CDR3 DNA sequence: TGCGCCAGCAGCCACCGCCTTCGCCTCCCCGCGTTCTACGAGCAGTACTTC. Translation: CASSHRLRLPAFYEQYF.

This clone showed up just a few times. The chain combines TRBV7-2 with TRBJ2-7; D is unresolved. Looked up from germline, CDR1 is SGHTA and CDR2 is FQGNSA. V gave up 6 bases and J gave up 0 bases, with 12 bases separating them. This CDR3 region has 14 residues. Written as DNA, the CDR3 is TGTGCCAGCAGACCGAGAGAGGTCTCCTACGAGCAGTACTTC. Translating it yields CASRPREVSYEQYF.

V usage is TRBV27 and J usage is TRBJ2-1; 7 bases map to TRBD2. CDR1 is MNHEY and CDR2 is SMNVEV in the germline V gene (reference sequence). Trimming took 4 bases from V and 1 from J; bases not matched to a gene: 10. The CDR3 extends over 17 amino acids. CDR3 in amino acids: CASSSKYSGLSYNEQFF. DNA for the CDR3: TGTGCCAGCAGTTCTAAGTATAGCGGGCTTTCCTACAATGAGCAGTTCTTC.

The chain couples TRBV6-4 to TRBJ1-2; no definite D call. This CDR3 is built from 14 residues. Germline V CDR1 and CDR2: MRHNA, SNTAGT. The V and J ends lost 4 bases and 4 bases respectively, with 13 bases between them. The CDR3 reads CASSVAGQGYGYTF. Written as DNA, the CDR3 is TGTGCCAGCAGTGTGGCAGGCCAAGGCTATGGCTACACCTTC.

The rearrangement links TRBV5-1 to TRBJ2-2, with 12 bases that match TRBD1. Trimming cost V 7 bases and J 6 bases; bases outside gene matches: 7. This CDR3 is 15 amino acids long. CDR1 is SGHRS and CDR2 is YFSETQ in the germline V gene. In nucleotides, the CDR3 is TGCGCCAGCGAACCGGGACAGGGGGCTGCCGGGGAGCTGTTTTTT. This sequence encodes CASEPGQGAAGELFF.

The CDR3 DNA follows: TGTGCCAGCAGCTCAGGGGGTCCCTACGAGCAGTACTTC. Translating it yields CASSSGGPYEQYF. The chain is built from TRBV11-2 and TRBJ2-7, with 7 bases that match TRBD1. The V gene's germline CDR1 is SGHAT and CDR2 FQNNGV. Germline trimming cut 4 bases from V and 2 bases from J; bases unmatched to any gene: 2. The CDR3 extends over 13 amino acids. Looking up the rest from reference TRBV11-2 and TRBJ2-7 gives the full variable domain: EAGVAQSPRYKIIEKRQSVAFWCNPISGHATLYWYQQILGQGPKLLIQFQNNGVVDDSQLPKDRFSAERLKGVDSTLKIQPAKLEDSAVYLCASSSGGPYEQYFGPGTRLTVT.

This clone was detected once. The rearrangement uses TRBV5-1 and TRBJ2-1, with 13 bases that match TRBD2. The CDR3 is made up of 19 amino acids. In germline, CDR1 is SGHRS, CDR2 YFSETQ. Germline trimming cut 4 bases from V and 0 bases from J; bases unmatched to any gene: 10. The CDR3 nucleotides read TGCGCCAGCAGCCTGACGACTAGCGGGGGGCCGAGCTCCTACAATGAGCAGTTCTTC. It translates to CASSLTTSGGPSSYNEQFF.

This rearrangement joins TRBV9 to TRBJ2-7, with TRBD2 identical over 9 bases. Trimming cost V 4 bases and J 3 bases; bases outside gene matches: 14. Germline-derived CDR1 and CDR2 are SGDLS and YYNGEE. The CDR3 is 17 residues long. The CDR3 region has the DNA TGTGCCAGCAGCCTGGGCGGGGGGGGCATTACTGACTACGAGCAGTACTTC. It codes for CASSLGGGGITDYEQYF.

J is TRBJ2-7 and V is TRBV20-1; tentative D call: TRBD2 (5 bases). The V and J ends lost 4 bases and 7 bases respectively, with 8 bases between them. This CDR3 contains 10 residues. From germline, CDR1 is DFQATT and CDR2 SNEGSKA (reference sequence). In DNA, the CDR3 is TGCAGTGCTATACCGGGGGAGCAGTACTTC. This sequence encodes CSAIPGEQYF.

CDR3 nucleotide sequence: TGCGCCAGCAGACGTGGTACAGGCGGCCTCGGTGGAAAACTGTTTTTT. Protein sequence: CASRRGTGGLGGKLFF. The chain combines TRBV5-1 with TRBJ1-4; a weak D match, TRBD1 (5 bases). Trimming pared 5 bases from V and 10 bases from J, leaving 24 bases between. Germline lookup yields CDR1 SGHRS and CDR2 YFSETQ. CDR3 length equals 16 residues.

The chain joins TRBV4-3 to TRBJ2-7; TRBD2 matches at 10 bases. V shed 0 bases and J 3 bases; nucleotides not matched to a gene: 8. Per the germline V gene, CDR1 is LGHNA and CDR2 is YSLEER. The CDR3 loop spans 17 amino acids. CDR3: CASSQDRSGGALYEQYF. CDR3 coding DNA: TGCGCCAGCAGCCAAGATAGGAGCGGGGGGGCCCTCTACGAGCAGTACTTC.

CDR3 bases: TGTGCCAGTAGCCTTAGGGGACAGCGTGAAGCTTTCTTT. Amino acid sequence: CASSLRGQREAFF. V and J are TRBV19 and TRBJ1-1; 7 bases agree with TRBD1. The germline gives CDR1 LNHDA, CDR2 SQIVND (reference sequence). The CDR3 has 13 amino acids. Trimming cost V 6 bases and J 7 bases; bases outside gene matches: 8.

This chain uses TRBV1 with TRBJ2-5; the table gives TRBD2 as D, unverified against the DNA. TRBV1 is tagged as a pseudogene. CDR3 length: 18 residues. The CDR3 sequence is CTSSPRAAGGLEEKTQYF. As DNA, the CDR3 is TGCACCAGCAGCCCCCGTGCAGCGGGGGGGCTTGAGGAGAAGACCCAGTACTTC.

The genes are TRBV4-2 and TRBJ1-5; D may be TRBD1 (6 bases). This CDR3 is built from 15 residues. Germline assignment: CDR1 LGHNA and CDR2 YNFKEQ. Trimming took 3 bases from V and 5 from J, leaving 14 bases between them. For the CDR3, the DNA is TGTGCCAGCAGCCAGGGGGCCGGGGCCGATCAGCCCCAGCATTTT. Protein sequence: CASSQGAGADQPQHF.